The entry below describes one T cell receptor (beta chain). What it recognizes is unknown. The data stem from a study of blood T cell dynamics during melanoma immunotherapy. Looking at the study overall: Patients with metastatic melanoma got pembrolizumab or nivolumab-ipilimumab as first-line care. Study results and caveats: Whether repertoire-driving clones were melanoma-specific could not be determined.

Only in-frame clones appear in the TCRdb table, and some are missing; sequencing was by immunoSEQ multiplex PCR. This table holds some 10,000 clones, 70% to 90% found once. As for time point: pre-treatment baseline. Sampling occurred pretreatment (T0) and at week 3 (W3), after cycle one of checkpoint blockade. Response was assessed by RECIST 1.1 at 12 weeks, except a couple of rapid progressors. This sequence originates from a human donor with melanoma. The input for sequencing was blood, taken from a patient treated with checkpoint blockade.

The CDR3 is CASSLEGGTEAFF. The CDR3, as DNA: TGTGCCAGCAGTCTCGAGGGTGGCACTGAAGCTTTCTTT. The rearrangement uses TRBV6-4 and TRBJ1-1, with D uncertain. Germline V gene sequence: CDR1 MRHNA, CDR2 SNTAGT. CDR3 length: 13 residues. V shed 5 bases and J shed 4 bases, with 11 bases lying between them.